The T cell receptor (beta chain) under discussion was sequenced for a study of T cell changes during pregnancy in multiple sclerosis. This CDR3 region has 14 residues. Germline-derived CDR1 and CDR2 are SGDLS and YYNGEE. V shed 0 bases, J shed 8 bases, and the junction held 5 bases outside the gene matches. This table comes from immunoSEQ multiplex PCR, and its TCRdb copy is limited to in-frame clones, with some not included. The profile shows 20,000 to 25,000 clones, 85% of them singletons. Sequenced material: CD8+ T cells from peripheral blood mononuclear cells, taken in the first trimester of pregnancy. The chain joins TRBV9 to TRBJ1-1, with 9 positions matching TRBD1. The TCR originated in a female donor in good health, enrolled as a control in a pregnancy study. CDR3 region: CASSVGTGGTEAFF. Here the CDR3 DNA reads TGTGCCAGCAGCGTAGGAACAGGGGGCACCGAAGCTTTCTTT.